Here is one T cell receptor (beta chain) with its context. Its target is unknown. Amplification used 60 Vbeta primers and 13 Jbeta primers. Sequencing was performed with immunoSEQ multiplex PCR; in TCRdb, only in-frame clones are kept and a portion is missing. The sample consists of roughly 200,000 clones, around 80% of them appearing once. This CDR3 comprises 15 residues. This record belongs to a study of cytomegalovirus exposure and HLA in healthy donors. Broader study findings: Later on, an analysis tied 18,000 or so TCR beta sequences to HLA alleles at 0.05 false discovery rate.

This chain links TRBV21-1 with TRBJ2-7; the table's D call of TRBD2 was not tested on the DNA. TRBV21-1 is noted as a pseudogene. The source material was PBMCs. The sequence was obtained from a man between 18 and 29 years old in good health and CMV-seronegative. CDR3 nucleotides: TGTGCCAGCAGCAAAATCGTGGGACTGAGATACGAGCAGTACTTC. Its translation: CASSKIVGLRYEQYF.